The present entry profiles one T cell receptor (beta chain) with its context. Its specificity is not known. The CDR3 end lies 3 residues beyond the end of the read and is filled in from the germline J gene. The sample comes from a study of T cell clonality in common variable immunodeficiency. The data were produced by immunoSEQ multiplex PCR, yet TCRdb's version contains in-frame clones alone and is incomplete. The sample includes over 40,000 clones, none of them occurring once. This CDR3 is built from 13 residues. CDR1 is WSHSY, CDR2 SAAADI, per germline. Trimming cost V 8 bases and J 6 bases, with 11 bases left between them. Patients and controls were mostly of Caucasian heritage. Study-level points and caveats: Compared with healthy controls, CVID subjects showed increased TCRbeta clonality, mostly in about a third.

The TCR originated in a person between 18 and 75 years old in good health. The sequenced sample consisted of peripheral blood mononuclear cells. The genes are TRBV10-2 and TRBJ1-6; tentatively, D is TRBD1 (6 bases). CDR3 DNA, as far as it was read: TGCGCCAGCGGAACACAGGGTAATTCACCC. Translating it yields CASGTQGNSP. The full CDR3 protein reads CASGTQGNSPLHF.